This is a list of T cell receptor beta chains from one sample in a study of beta chain features in type 1 diabetes. Assay: immunoSEQ multiplex PCR; the TCRdb copy retains only in-frame clones and omits some. Among approximately 730,000 clones listed, under 15% were seen once. The sequencing sample was made of naive CD4+ T cells from blood. Source of these receptors: a man aged 18-30 years with type 1 diabetes. The CDR3 runs from the conserved cysteine through the conserved F or W. A D gene is named only where the DNA matches it firmly. Clone size, where shown, is once, few, many, or a class for clones that have expanded.

v_gene	j_gene	d_gene	abundance	CDR3aa	CDR3nt
TRBV20-1	TRBJ1-2	.	once	CSASGYSGYTF	TGCAGTGCTAGCGGGTATTCTGGCTACACCTTC
TRBV6-6	TRBJ1-5	TRBD1	few	CASKTGDQPQHF	TGTGCCAGCAAGACAGGGGATCAGCCCCAGCATTTT
TRBV6-1	TRBJ2-3	.	few	CASSGGDTQYF	TGTGCCAGCAGTGGGGGGGATACGCAGTATTTT
TRBV13	TRBJ2-2	.	few	CASSPGLTNTGELFF	TGTGCCAGCAGCCCCGGACTAACGAACACCGGGGAGCTGTTTTTT
TRBV4-2	TRBJ1-5	.	.	CASSPLWGNQPQHF	TGTGCCAGCAGCCCCCTATGGGGCAATCAGCCCCAGCATTTT
TRBV6-5	TRBJ2-7	TRBD1	.	CASSRTGNSYEQYF	TGTGCCAGCAGTCGGACAGGGAACTCCTACGAGCAGTACTTC
TRBV28	TRBJ1-2	.	.	CASSYDSSYGYTF	TGTGCCAGCAGTTATGACTCTTCGTATGGCTACACCTTC
TRBV2	TRBJ2-2	.	.	CASSAAGNTGELFF	TGTGCCAGCAGTGCGGCGGGGAACACCGGGGAGCTGTTTTTT
TRBV7-9	TRBJ1-5	.	few	CASSATVFQPQHF	TGTGCCAGCAGCGCGACAGTATTCCAGCCCCAGCATTTT
TRBV9	TRBJ1-2	.	.	CASSPRYYGYTF	TGTGCCAGCTCCCCCCGATACTATGGCTACACCTTC
TRBV29-1	TRBJ2-2	.	.	CSVEDRGGERELFF	TGCAGCGTTGAAGATCGTGGGGGTGAGAGGGAGCTGTTTTTT
TRBV14	TRBJ1-6	.	few	CASSQLDSSYNSPLHF	TGTGCCAGCAGCCAATTGGACAGCTCCTATAATTCACCCCTCCACTTT
TRBV30	TRBJ1-1	.	few	CAWNLLGRGVSFF	TGTGCCTGGAATCTCCTCGGCAGGGGTGTCTCTTTCTTT
TRBV6-5	TRBJ2-1	TRBD2	.	CASSGAGDYNEQFF	TGTGCCAGCAGTGGAGCGGGGGACTACAATGAGCAGTTCTTC
TRBV2	TRBJ1-5	.	.	CASQSLRQGNQPQHF	TGTGCCAGCCAGAGTCTACGACAGGGCAATCAGCCCCAGCATTTT
TRBV27	TRBJ2-5	.	few	CASSLTGETQYF	TGTGCCAGCAGCCTAACAGGGGAGACCCAGTACTTC
TRBV28	TRBJ1-5	.	few	CASSLEPVAQPQHF	TGTGCCAGCAGTTTGGAACCGGTGGCTCAGCCCCAGCATTTT
TRBV19	TRBJ1-1	.	.	CASTPWSAMNTEAFF	TGTGCCAGTACCCCGTGGTCAGCTATGAACACTGAAGCTTTCTTT
TRBV6-5	TRBJ2-5	.	few	CASSYSNTGMETQYF	TGTGCCAGCAGTTACTCGAATACCGGTATGGAGACCCAGTACTTC
TRBV5-1	TRBJ2-5	TRBD1	.	CASSRDREETQYF	TGCGCCAGCAGCCGGGACAGGGAAGAGACCCAGTACTTC
TRBV27	TRBJ1-4	TRBD1	.	CASSRLFGTGNEKLFF	TGTGCCAGCAGTAGACTCTTCGGGACAGGAAATGAAAAACTGTTTTTT
TRBV10-3	TRBJ1-3	.	few	CAISIVSGNTIYF	TGTGCCATCAGTATAGTCTCTGGAAACACCATATATTTT
TRBV11-2	TRBJ2-3	TRBD2	.	CASSLRLAGGPDTQYF	TGTGCCAGCAGCTTAAGGCTAGCGGGGGGTCCGGATACGCAGTATTTT
TRBV29-1	TRBJ1-1	.	.	CSVAPGTEAFF	TGCAGCGTGGCCCCTGGGACTGAAGCTTTCTTT
TRBV30	TRBJ1-6	.	few	CAWSVLPGTGSPLHF	TGTGCCTGGAGTGTATTGCCCGGCACAGGCTCACCCCTCCACTTT
TRBV19	TRBJ1-2	.	.	CASSILTAASYGYTF	TGTGCCAGTAGTATATTGACAGCAGCAAGCTATGGCTACACCTTC
TRBV30	TRBJ1-1	TRBD1	.	CAWSPLDRGFSEAFF	TGTGCCTGGAGTCCACTGGACAGGGGGTTCTCTGAAGCTTTCTTT
TRBV5-1	TRBJ1-2	.	few	CASSQTRGQDGYTF	TGCGCCAGCAGCCAGACCAGGGGCCAGGATGGCTACACCTTC
TRBV5-1	TRBJ1-1	.	few	CASSNGENTEAFF	TGCGCCAGCAGCAATGGGGAGAACACTGAAGCTTTCTTT
TRBV28	TRBJ2-7	TRBD2	.	CASSLVGGGAYEQYF	TGTGCCAGCAGTTTGGTTGGCGGGGGGGCCTACGAGCAGTACTTC
TRBV6-6	TRBJ1-2	.	few	CASSSSDRIDQAYTF	TGTGCCAGCAGTTCCTCCGACAGGATAGATCAAGCCTACACCTTC
TRBV25-1	TRBJ1-3	TRBD1	.	CASSESTGGSSTGNTIYF	TGTGCCAGCAGTGAATCTACAGGGGGCTCGTCCACTGGAAACACCATATATTTT
TRBV2	TRBJ2-7	.	few	CARGTAYGSYEQYF	TGTGCCAGAGGGACCGCTTACGGTTCCTACGAGCAGTACTTC
TRBV10-2	TRBJ2-2	.	few	CASMGDTGELFF	TGCGCCAGCATGGGAGATACGGGGGAGCTGTTTTTT
TRBV9	TRBJ2-5	.	.	CASGGTEWETQYF	TGTGCCAGCGGCGGGACCGAGTGGGAGACCCAGTACTTC
TRBV15	TRBJ2-5	TRBD2	.	CATSPTSGGGETQYF	TGTGCCACCAGCCCGACTAGCGGGGGTGGAGAGACCCAGTACTTC
TRBV7-3	TRBJ2-2	TRBD2	.	CASSSGTSPTGELFF	TGTGCCAGCAGCTCCGGGACTAGCCCCACCGGGGAGCTGTTTTTT
TRBV6-6	TRBJ2-5	.	.	CASSVSKTQYF	TGTGCCAGCAGTGTGTCCAAGACCCAGTACTTC
TRBV6-6	TRBJ1-3	.	.	CASSYSGLSGNTIYF	TGTGCCAGCAGTTACTCAGGCCTCTCTGGAAACACCATATATTTT
TRBV2	TRBJ2-7	.	.	CASSVGVHEQYF	TGTGCCAGCAGTGTTGGGGTCCACGAGCAGTACTTC
TRBV6-5	TRBJ1-5	.	.	CASSRGGANNQPQHF	TGTGCCAGCAGTAGAGGAGGGGCGAACAATCAGCCCCAGCATTTT
TRBV2	TRBJ2-7	TRBD1	.	CASRPWDRITERDEQYF	TGTGCCAGCAGACCCTGGGACAGAATAACGGAGAGGGACGAGCAGTACTTC
TRBV4-1	TRBJ1-2	TRBD1	few	CASSQQAGGGYGYTF	TGCGCCAGCAGCCAACAGGCAGGGGGAGGTTATGGCTACACCTTC
TRBV30	TRBJ1-4	.	few	CAWSVVTGEKLFF	TGTGCCTGGAGTGTAGTGACCGGCGAAAAACTGTTTTTT
TRBV5-1	TRBJ2-1	TRBD2	few	CASSWGGGSYNEQFF	TGCGCCAGCAGCTGGGGCGGGGGATCCTACAATGAGCAGTTCTTC
TRBV7-9	TRBJ1-2	.	few	CASSLDLYGYTF	TGTGCCAGCAGCTTAGACTTGTATGGCTACACCTTC
TRBV4-1	TRBJ1-5	.	.	CASSQDRTEPQHF	TGCGCCAGCAGCCAAGACCGGACGGAGCCCCAGCATTTT
TRBV7-6	TRBJ1-6	.	few	CASSSTSVSGYNSPLHF	TGTGCCAGCAGCTCGACTTCGGTCAGTGGATATAATTCACCCCTCCACTTT